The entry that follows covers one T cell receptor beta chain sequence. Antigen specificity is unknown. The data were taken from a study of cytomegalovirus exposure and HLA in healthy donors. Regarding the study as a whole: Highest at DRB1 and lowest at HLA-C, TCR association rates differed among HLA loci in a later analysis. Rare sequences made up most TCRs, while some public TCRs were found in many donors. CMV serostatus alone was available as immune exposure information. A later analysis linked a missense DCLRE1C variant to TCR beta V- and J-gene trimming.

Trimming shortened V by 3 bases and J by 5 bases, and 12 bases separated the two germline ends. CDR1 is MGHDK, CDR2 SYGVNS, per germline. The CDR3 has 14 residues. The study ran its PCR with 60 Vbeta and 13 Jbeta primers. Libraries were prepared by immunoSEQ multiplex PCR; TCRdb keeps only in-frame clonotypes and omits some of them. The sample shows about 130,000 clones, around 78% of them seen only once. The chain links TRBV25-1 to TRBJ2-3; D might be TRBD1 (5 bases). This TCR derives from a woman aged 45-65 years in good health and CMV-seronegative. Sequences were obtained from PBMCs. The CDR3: CASSDVGRGDTQYF. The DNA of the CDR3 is TGTGCCAGCAGTGATGTGGGGCGCGGAGATACGCAGTATTTT.